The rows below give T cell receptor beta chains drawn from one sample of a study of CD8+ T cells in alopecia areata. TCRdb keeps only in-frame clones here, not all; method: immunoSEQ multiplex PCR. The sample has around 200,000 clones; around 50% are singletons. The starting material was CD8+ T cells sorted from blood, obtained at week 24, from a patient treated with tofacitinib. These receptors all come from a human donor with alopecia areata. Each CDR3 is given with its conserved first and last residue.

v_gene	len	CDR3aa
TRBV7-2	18	CASSSRRDWNSGANVLTF
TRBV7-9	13	CASSFGGVHEQYF
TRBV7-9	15	CASSPNLDSNTEAFF
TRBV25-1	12	CASSTGNTEAFF
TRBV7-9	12	CASSLYDNEQFF
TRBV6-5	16	CASSYLPREGMNEQYF
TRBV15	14	CATSRIGQGYEQYF
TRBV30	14	CAWSVGDRSYEQYF
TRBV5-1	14	CASSPGTGAYEQYF
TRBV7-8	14	CASSPRGGGGKLFF
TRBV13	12	CASSRYYNEQFF
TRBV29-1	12	CSGGLAADTQYF
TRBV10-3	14	CAISADRSNQPQHF
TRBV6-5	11	CASSYGGEQYF
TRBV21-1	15	CASSQWGNRAAEAFF
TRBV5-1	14	CASSYRSANTEAFF